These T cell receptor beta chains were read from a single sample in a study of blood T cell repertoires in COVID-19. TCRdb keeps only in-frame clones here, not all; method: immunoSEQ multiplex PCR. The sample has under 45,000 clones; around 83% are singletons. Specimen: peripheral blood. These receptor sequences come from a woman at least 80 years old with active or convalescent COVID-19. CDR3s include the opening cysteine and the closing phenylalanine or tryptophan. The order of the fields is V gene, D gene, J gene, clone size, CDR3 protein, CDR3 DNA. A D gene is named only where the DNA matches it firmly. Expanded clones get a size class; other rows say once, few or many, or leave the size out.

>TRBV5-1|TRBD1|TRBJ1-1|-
CASSPGTALGGTEAFF
TGCGCCAGCAGCCCAGGGACAGCCCTTGGGGGGACTGAAGCTTTCTTT
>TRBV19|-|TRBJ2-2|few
CASSIVEGTGELFF
TGTGCCAGTAGTATAGTAGAGGGCACCGGGGAGCTGTTTTTT
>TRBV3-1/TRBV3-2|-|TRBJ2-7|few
CASSQGPGLSHEQYF
TGTGCCAGCAGCCAAGGACCGGGACTCTCACACGAGCAGTACTTC
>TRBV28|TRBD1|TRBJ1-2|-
CASSLYPGTGSNGYTF
TGTGCCAGCAGTTTATACCCCGGGACAGGATCTAACGGCTACACCTTC
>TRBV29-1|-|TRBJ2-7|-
CSGRTGGGSYEQYF
TGCAGCGGGAGAACAGGGGGGGGCTCCTACGAGCAGTACTTC
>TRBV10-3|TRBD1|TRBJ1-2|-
CAISEPDRVVYGYTF
TGTGCCATCAGTGAACCGGACAGGGTTGTCTATGGCTACACCTTC
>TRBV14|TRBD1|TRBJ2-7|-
CASSQDRTGGLYEQYF
TGTGCCAGCAGCCAAGATCGGACAGGGGGGTTATACGAGCAGTACTTC
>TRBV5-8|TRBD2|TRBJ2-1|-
CASSSAGLAGNEQFF
TGTGCCAGCAGCTCCGCCGGACTAGCGGGAAATGAGCAGTTCTTC
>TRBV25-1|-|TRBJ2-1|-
CASRTSNEQFF
TGTGCCAGCAGAACTAGCAATGAGCAGTTCTTC
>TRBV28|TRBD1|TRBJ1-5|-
CAGQRDSYYSNQPQHF
TGTGCCGGCCAAAGGGACAGTTATTATAGCAATCAGCCCCAGCATTTT
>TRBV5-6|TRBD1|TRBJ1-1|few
CASSPDRGSAMNTEAFF
TGTGCCAGCAGCCCAGACAGGGGTTCGGCCATGAACACTGAAGCTTTCTTT
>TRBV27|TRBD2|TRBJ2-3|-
CASSTWTSGTSDTQYF
TGTGCCAGCAGTACCTGGACTAGCGGGACATCAGATACGCAGTATTTT
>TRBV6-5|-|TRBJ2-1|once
CASSYRTPGKDEQFF
TGTGCCAGCAGTTACCGGACGCCAGGGAAGGATGAGCAGTTCTTC
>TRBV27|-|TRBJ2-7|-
CASKWAGEQYF
TGTGCCAGCAAATGGGCCGGCGAGCAGTACTTC
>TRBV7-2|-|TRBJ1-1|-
CASSLRSLEGGDTEAFF
TGTGCCAGCAGCTTAAGATCTCTAGAAGGAGGTGACACTGAAGCTTTCTTT
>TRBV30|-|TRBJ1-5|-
CAWSLASNWYSNQPQHF
TGTGCCTGGAGTCTGGCCTCGAATTGGTATAGCAATCAGCCCCAGCATTTT
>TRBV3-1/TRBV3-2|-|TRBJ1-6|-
CASSQFLTDNSPLHF
TGTGCCAGCAGCCAATTTTTGACAGACAATTCACCCCTCCACTTT
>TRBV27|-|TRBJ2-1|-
CASRKGRDTDGNEQFF
TGTGCCAGCAGAAAAGGAAGGGACACCGACGGCAATGAGCAGTTCTTC
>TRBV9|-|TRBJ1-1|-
CASSVGVAGELGEAFF
TGTGCCAGCAGCGTAGGGGTCGCAGGGGAACTTGGTGAAGCTTTCTTT
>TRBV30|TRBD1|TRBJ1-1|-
CAWSVQGDTEAFF
TGTGCCTGGAGTGTACAGGGGGACACTGAAGCTTTCTTT
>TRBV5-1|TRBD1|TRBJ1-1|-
CASSAGQPNTEAFF
TGCGCCAGCAGCGCGGGACAGCCGAACACTGAAGCTTTCTTT
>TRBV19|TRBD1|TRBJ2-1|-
CASSGTGDGEQFF
TGTGCCAGTAGCGGGACAGGGGACGGTGAGCAGTTCTTC
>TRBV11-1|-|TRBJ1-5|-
CASSLTDNQPQHF
TGTGCCAGCAGCTTGACAGATAATCAGCCCCAGCATTTT
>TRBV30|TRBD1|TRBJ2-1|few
CAWSPLEGAAYNEQFF
TGTGCCTGGAGCCCCCTTGAGGGGGCAGCCTACAATGAGCAGTTCTTC
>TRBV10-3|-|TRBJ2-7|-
CAISEVGTTSYEQYF
TGTGCCATCAGTGAGGTCGGGACAACTTCCTACGAGCAGTACTTC
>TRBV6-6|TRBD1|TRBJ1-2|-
CASSLDRDGYTF
TGTGCCAGCAGTCTCGACAGGGACGGCTACACCTTC
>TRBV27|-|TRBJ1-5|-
CASSPPGHRNQPQHF
TGTGCCAGCAGTCCTCCTGGCCATCGCAATCAGCCCCAGCATTTT
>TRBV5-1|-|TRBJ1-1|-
CASSLQVTDTEAFF
TGCGCCAGCAGCTTGCAGGTTACGGACACTGAAGCTTTCTTT
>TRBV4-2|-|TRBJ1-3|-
CASSQDHGGLTGNTIYF
TGTGCCAGCAGCCAAGATCACGGAGGGTTAACTGGAAACACCATATATTTT
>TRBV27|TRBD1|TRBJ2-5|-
CASSFVGQGRRKWEETQYF
TGTGCCAGCAGTTTTGTGGGACAGGGGAGGAGGAAGTGGGAAGAGACCCAGTACTTC
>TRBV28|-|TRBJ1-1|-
CASSRGGAFF
TGTGCCAGCAGCCGGGGTGGCGCTTTCTTT
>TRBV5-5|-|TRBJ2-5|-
CASSSGLQETQYF
TGTGCCAGCAGCTCGGGACTCCAAGAGACCCAGTACTTC
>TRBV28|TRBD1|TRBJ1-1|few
CASSSPGTGGFTEAFF
TGTGCCAGCAGTTCCCCCGGGACAGGGGGTTTCACTGAAGCTTTCTTT
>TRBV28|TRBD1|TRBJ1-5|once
CASSLFGTGVPQPQHF
TGTGCCAGCAGTTTATTCGGGACAGGGGTCCCTCAGCCCCAGCATTTT
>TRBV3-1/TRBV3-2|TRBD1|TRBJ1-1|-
CASSQDTGVNTEAFF
TGTGCCAGCAGCCAGGATACAGGGGTTAACACTGAAGCTTTCTTT